This passage covers 8 T cell receptor beta chains from one sample sequenced in a study of T cell changes during pregnancy in multiple sclerosis. Sequenced by immunoSEQ multiplex PCR; TCRdb stores in-frame clones only, minus some. The table shows about 100,000 clones, with approximately 90% occurring only once. The sample consisted of peripheral blood, taken in the third trimester of pregnancy. The receptors derive from a female donor in good health, enrolled as a control in a pregnancy study.

The rearrangement uses TRBV19 and TRBJ1-2, with TRBD1 identical over 10 bases. With 5 bases clipped from V and 8 bases from J, the junction kept 11 bases outside the gene matches. The CDR3 has 15 residues. Germline V gives CDR1 LNHDA, CDR2 SQIVND (reference sequence). In nucleotides, the CDR3 is TGTGCCAGTAGTGCTGACAGGGGGCGCATTAAGGGCTACACCTTC. This encodes CASSADRGRIKGYTF.

This chain connects TRBV9 to TRBJ2-1, with 12 bases identical to TRBD2. The CDR3 spans 17 residues. V lost 4 bases and J lost 7; bases outside the gene matches: 12. Germline V lookup: CDR1 SGDLS, CDR2 YYNGEE. In DNA form, the CDR3 reads TGTGCCAGCAGCCCCGCCGCCGGGACTAGCGGGCGGAATGAGCAGTTCTTC. The encoded protein is CASSPAAGTSGRNEQFF.

This clone was observed a single time. The chain uses TRBV18 and TRBJ2-6; possibly TRBD2 for D (6 bases). Germline CDR1 is KGHSH and CDR2 is LQKENI. V dropped 0 bases and J dropped 0 bases, with 12 bases sitting between them. CDR3 size: 18 residues. CDR3: CASSPPSGRVSGANVLTF. DNA for the CDR3: TGTGCCAGCTCACCACCCTCCGGGAGAGTCTCTGGGGCCAACGTCCTGACTTTC.

The chain has TRBV6-6 and TRBJ2-7, with TRBD1 as a possible D gene (5 bases). The CDR3 is 15 residues long. CDR1 and CDR2 (germline): MNHNY, SVGAGI (reference sequence). V lost 0 bases, J lost 2 bases, and 11 bases lay in between. The CDR3 bases are TGTGCCAGCAGTTACTCTATCAGGGATCCCTACGAGCAGTACTTC. Protein sequence: CASSYSIRDPYEQYF.

V gene TRBV5-1 combines with J gene TRBJ2-3, with 7 positions matching TRBD2. The J segment lost 4 bases and the V segment lost 4 bases, leaving 9 bases of the junction unmatched. The CDR3 consists of 15 residues. From germline, CDR1 is SGHRS and CDR2 YFSETQ. The chain's CDR3 is CASSGGVAVSDTQYF. Written as DNA, the CDR3 is TGCGCCAGCAGCGGGGGGGTAGCGGTGTCAGATACGCAGTATTTT.

The chain links TRBV11-2 to TRBJ2-1, with 8 bases aligning to TRBD2. The CDR3 loop spans 16 amino acids. The V segment lost 5 bases and the J segment 6 bases; nucleotides outside the gene matches: 12. Germline V gene lookup returns CDR1 SGHAT and CDR2 FQNNGV. CDR3 protein: CASSPVGSGVFNEQFF. CDR3 coding DNA: TGTGCCAGCAGCCCCGTGGGTAGCGGGGTGTTCAATGAGCAGTTCTTC.

The chain combines TRBV5-1 with TRBJ2-7; D perhaps matches TRBD1 (6 bases). This CDR3 spans 15 amino acids. Germline-derived CDR1 and CDR2 are SGHRS and YFSETQ. Trimming took off 1 base at V and 6 bases at J, with 17 bases between the two ends. CDR3 DNA: TGCGCCAGCAGCTTGTCAGGGGAAGTTCCGCTCGAGCAGTACTTC. It is translated as CASSLSGEVPLEQYF.

The chain is built from TRBV29-1 and TRBJ2-7, with TRBD1 matching over 8 bases. Trimming cost V 6 bases and J 3 bases; bases outside gene matches: 4. The CDR3 is made up of 12 amino acids. CDR1 is SQVTM and CDR2 is ANQGSEA in the germline V gene. The CDR3 sequence: CSVRGPIYEQYF. The CDR3 DNA sequence: TGCAGCGTCAGGGGGCCCATCTACGAGCAGTACTTC.